This TCR beta chain was profiled in a study of OX40 agonist ivuxolimab in advanced cancers. Whole-study context: Patients with prior anti-PD-1, anti-PD-L1 or anti-CTLA-4 therapy were eligible; roughly 40% had some.

Samples were taken at baseline and on day 1 of cycles 4 and 7. Assay used: immunoSEQ multiplex PCR; TCRdb lists only in-frame clones, some missing. The sample lists roughly 48,000 clones, approximately 86% occurring once. V lost 4 bases and J lost 4, with 8 bases in between. The germline V gene encodes CDR1 LNHDA and CDR2 SQIVND (reference sequence). The CDR3 is 13 residues long. This specimen consisted of CD4+ or CD8+ T cells sorted from blood, obtained in a trial of the OX40 agonist ivuxolimab. V is TRBV19 and J is TRBJ2-1; D not resolved. The receptor comes from an adult with an advanced solid tumor such as melanoma, head and neck, liver or kidney cancer. The CDR3 DNA follows: TGTGCCAGTAGTAGCGGACCTTACAATGAGCAGTTCTTC. Translating gives CASSSGPYNEQFF.